Listed below are T cell receptor beta chains from one sample, sequenced in a study of cytomegalovirus exposure and HLA in healthy donors. Assay used: immunoSEQ multiplex PCR; TCRdb lists only in-frame clones, some missing. Among about 120,000 clones listed, around 61% were seen once. The sequencing input was PBMCs. The origin of the receptors is a woman aged 30 to 39 in good health and CMV-seronegative. The CDR3 runs from the conserved cysteine through the conserved F or W. A D gene is named only where the DNA matches it firmly. Clone size is given for some rows only: seen once, a few or many times, or a class if the clone is expanded.

abundance,d_gene,j_gene,v_gene,CDR3nt,CDR3aa
-,TRBD1,TRBJ2-7,TRBV5-1,TGCGCCAGCAGCTCTACGACAGGGGGCATTTACGAGCAGTACTTC,CASSSTTGGIYEQYF
few,TRBD2,TRBJ2-1,TRBV9,TGTGCCAGCAGCGACCTCGGAGCGGGAGCCTACAATGAGCAGTTCTTC,CASSDLGAGAYNEQFF
few,-,TRBJ1-1,TRBV2,TGTGCCAGCAACTCAGGAATTATGAACACTGAAGCTTTCTTT,CASNSGIMNTEAFF
-,-,TRBJ1-4,TRBV5-1,TGCGCCAGCAGCTTGACTAGTGCAACTAATGAAAAACTGTTTTTT,CASSLTSATNEKLFF
-,-,TRBJ1-5,TRBV30,TGTGCCTGGAGTCGGGACACCAATAGCAATCAGCCCCAGCATTTT,CAWSRDTNSNQPQHF
-,-,TRBJ2-7,TRBV6-5,TGTGCCAGCAGACACCCAGGGTACGAGCAGTACTTC,CASRHPGYEQYF
-,-,TRBJ2-5,TRBV28,TGTGCCAGCAGTTTGGGGGGGCAATCCCTCGGTTACTTC,CASSLGGQSLGYF
once,TRBD2,TRBJ2-7,TRBV13,TGTGCCAGCAGCCAACGGGGACTAGCGGGAAGCGAGCAGTACTTC,CASSQRGLAGSEQYF
few,-,TRBJ2-7,TRBV6-5,TGTGCCAGCACGGGGCTAGCGAGCCACGAGCAGTACTTC,CASTGLASHEQYF
-,-,TRBJ2-1,TRBV21-1,TGTGCCAGCGGCTGGACAGGGGGCCGCTCCTACAATGAGCAGTTCTTC,CASGWTGGRSYNEQFF
-,TRBD1,TRBJ1-5,TRBV6-1,TGTGCCAGCAGTGAACTGGACAGGGTACGGCATTTT,CASSELDRVRHF
-,-,TRBJ2-5,TRBV2,TGTGCCAGCAGTCCAGACACCGACCAAGAGACCCAGTACTTC,CASSPDTDQETQYF
-,TRBD1,TRBJ1-2,TRBV5-1,TGCGCCAGCAGCCCTCAGGGGGCTTCTGGCTACACCTTC,CASSPQGASGYTF
-,-,TRBJ2-7,TRBV9,TGTGCCAGCAGCGTAGGGACAGCCTACGAGCAGTACTTC,CASSVGTAYEQYF
-,TRBD1,TRBJ2-5,TRBV5-1,TGCGCCAGCAGCTACAGGACAGGGGGCCAAGAGACCCAGTACTTC,CASSYRTGGQETQYF
-,-,TRBJ2-5,TRBV7-2,TGTGCCAGCAGCTTCGGGGGAGGGGGGACCCAGTACTTC,CASSFGGGGTQYF
-,TRBD1,TRBJ2-7,TRBV15,TGTGCCACCAGCAGAAAGGGGGACAGGGGACCTAACGAGCAGTACTTC,CATSRKGDRGPNEQYF
-,-,TRBJ2-1,TRBV7-8,TGTGCCAGCAGCCTAAACCTCAGGTCGTTAAGGAATGAGCAGTTCTTC,CASSLNLRSLRNEQFF
few,TRBD2,TRBJ2-3,TRBV7-8,TGTGCCAGCAGACCTAGCGGGAGGGGCACAGATACGCAGTATTTT,CASRPSGRGTDTQYF
-,-,TRBJ2-1,TRBV18,TGTGCCAGCTCACCTGCTAGTAGACTGTACAATGAGCAGTTCTTC,CASSPASRLYNEQFF
-,-,TRBJ2-1,TRBV5-1,TGCGCCAGCAGCCTTACTTCCTACAATGAGCAGTTCTTC,CASSLTSYNEQFF
-,-,TRBJ1-4,TRBV7-9,TGTGCCAGCAGCTTAAGAGGGAATAATGAAAAACTGTTTTTT,CASSLRGNNEKLFF
few,-,TRBJ1-1,TRBV7-9,TGTTCCAGCAGGAGGCAGAACACTGAAGCTTTCTTT,CSSRRQNTEAFF
-,-,TRBJ1-1,TRBV21-1,TGTGCCAGCAGCAAAGGGGAGGGGGGAAGGGACACTGAAGCTTTCTTT,CASSKGEGGRDTEAFF